This T cell receptor (beta chain) was documented in a study of radiation and T cells in renal cell carcinoma. General study findings and limits: Tumor samples were small regions of around 1 g. No pretreatment tumor biopsies were available for baseline clonotypes. Top tumor clonotypes rose in blood 2 weeks post-radiation, then contracted.

Germline-derived CDR1 and CDR2 are SGDLS and YYNGEE. The CDR3 sequence is 15 residues long. After removal of 2 bases from V and 0 bases from J, the junction contained 2 bases not matched to a gene. Note on this clone: Its antigen remains unknown.

Measured with immunoSEQ multiplex PCR; TCRdb has only the in-frame clones, and not every one. The table shows roughly 9,000 clones, with roughly 60% occurring only once. As for treatment: 15 Gy SBRT to primary tumor, nephrectomy 4 weeks later. Nephrectomy followed 15 Gy stereotactic body radiation by 4 weeks. This material consisted of tumor tissue, taken from a patient whose treatment included radiotherapy and nephrectomy. The gene calls are TRBV9 and TRBJ2-1; TRBD1 matches at 7 bases. This receptor was taken from a woman aged 50 to 65 with renal cell carcinoma. The DNA of the CDR3 is TGTGCCAGCAGCGTGGGGACAGTCTCCTACAATGAGCAGTTCTTC. Its protein product is CASSVGTVSYNEQFF. The variable domain in full, with the rest retrieved from reference TRBV9 and TRBJ2-1, is DSGVTQTPKHLITATGQRVTLRCSPRSGDLSVYWYQQSLDQGLQFLIQYYNGEERAKGNILERFSAQQFPDLHSELNLSSLELGDSALYFCASSVGTVSYNEQFFGPGTRLTVL.